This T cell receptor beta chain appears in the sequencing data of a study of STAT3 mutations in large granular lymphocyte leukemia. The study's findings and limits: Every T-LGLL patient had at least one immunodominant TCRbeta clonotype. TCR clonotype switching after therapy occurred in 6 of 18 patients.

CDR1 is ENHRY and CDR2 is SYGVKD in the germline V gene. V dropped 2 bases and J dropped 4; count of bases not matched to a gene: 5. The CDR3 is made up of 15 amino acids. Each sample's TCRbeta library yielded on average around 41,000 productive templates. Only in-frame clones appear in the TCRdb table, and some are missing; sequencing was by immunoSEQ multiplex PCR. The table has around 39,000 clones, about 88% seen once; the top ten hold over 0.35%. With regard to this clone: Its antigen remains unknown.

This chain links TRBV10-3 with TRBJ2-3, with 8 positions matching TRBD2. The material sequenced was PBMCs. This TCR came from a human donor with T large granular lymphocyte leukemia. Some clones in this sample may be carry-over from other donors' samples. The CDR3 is CAISETSGRPDTQYF. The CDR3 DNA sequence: TGTGCCATCAGTGAGACTAGCGGCCGGCCAGATACGCAGTATTTT.